Detailed here is one T cell receptor beta chain. The antigen remains unidentified. This record comes from a study of blood T cells in healthy people across ages. About the study: Capturing about one barcoded beta molecule per two T cells was achieved by template switching.

Study findings and constraints: In older individuals, TCR beta diversity per million T cells was lower, falling roughly linearly with age.

Using a J-beta primer mix together with a sample-barcoded 5' primer, a second PCR was run for roughly 7 to 12 cycles. A single record per CDR3 protein comes from TCRdb applying MiXCR to the 5' RACE reads. The sample records more than 800,000 distinct CDR3 sequences, around 28% being singletons. Germline V gives CDR1 SGHTA, CDR2 FQGNSA. The CDR3 spans 17 residues. The V end was cut by 1 base, the J end by 6 bases, with 19 bases between. Material: blood. The chain employs TRBV7-2 and TRBJ1-5; D might be TRBD1 (6 bases). The receptor was isolated from a woman of 80 years or more in good health. CDR3 bases: TGTGCCAGCAGCTTAGTGGAGGGGGGGACGGGCGGTCAGCCCCAGCATTTT. This sequence encodes CASSLVEGGTGGQPQHF.